The source of this T cell receptor beta chain is a study of blood T cell repertoires in COVID-19. Looked up from germline, CDR1 is MRHNA and CDR2 is SNTAGT. The CDR3 has 18 residues. The J segment lost 3 bases and the V segment lost 2 bases, leaving 15 bases of the junction unmatched. In the original analysis: Nucleated cell number was recorded as an estimate derived from reference gene primer amplification. Produced via immunoSEQ multiplex PCR; TCRdb's table is partial and in-frame only. V and J calls plus clone size are reproduced from that table; the DNA served to infer D and trimming. The table records nearly 300,000 clones, around 84% of them present only once.

Specimen: peripheral blood. The source is a human donor with COVID-19, enrolled during active disease. The donor label of this sample is uncertain. The rearrangement joins TRBV6-4 to TRBJ2-5; 7 bases match TRBD1. The CDR3 DNA follows: TGTGCCAGCAGTGACGGCCCGGGGACAGATCGGGGCAAAGAGACCCAGTACTTC. Translating gives CASSDGPGTDRGKETQYF.